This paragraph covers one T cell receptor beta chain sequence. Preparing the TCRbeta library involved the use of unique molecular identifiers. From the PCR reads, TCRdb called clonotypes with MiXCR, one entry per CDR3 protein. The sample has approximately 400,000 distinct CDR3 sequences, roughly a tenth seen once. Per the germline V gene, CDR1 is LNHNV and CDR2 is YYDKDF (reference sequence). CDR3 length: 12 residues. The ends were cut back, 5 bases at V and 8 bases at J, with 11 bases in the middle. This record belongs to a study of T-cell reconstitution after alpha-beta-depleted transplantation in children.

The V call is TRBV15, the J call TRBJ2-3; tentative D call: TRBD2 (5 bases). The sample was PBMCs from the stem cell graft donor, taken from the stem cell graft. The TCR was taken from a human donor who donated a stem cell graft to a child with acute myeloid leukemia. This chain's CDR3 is CATSDRDFTQYF. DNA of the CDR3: TGTGCCACCAGCGACCGGGATTTTACGCAGTATTTT.